The rows below give T cell receptor beta chains drawn from one sample of a study of T and B cells in COVID-19 patients. TCRdb re-called the multiplex PCR reads through MiXCR, storing one row per CDR3 protein. This sample yields approximately 6,700 distinct CDR3 sequences, of which more than 20% are seen a single time; approximately 3.3% belongs to the top ten. The sequenced material came from blood. Receptor source: a human donor who had recovered from COVID-19. CDR3s include the opening cysteine and the closing phenylalanine or tryptophan. D genes are given only for firm matches. The listing skips clone size in some rows; elsewhere it reads once, few, many or a size class.

>few|TRBJ1-1|TRBV12-3/TRBV12-4|TRBD1
CASSLGDRGPNTEAFF
TGTGCCAGCAGCCTGGGGGACAGGGGACCGAACACTGAAGCTTTCTTT
>.|TRBJ2-3|TRBV29-1|.
CSVHRGSQGTDTQYF
TGCAGCGTTCACCGGGGCTCCCAGGGCACAGATACGCAGTATTTT
>few|TRBJ1-1|TRBV6-6|.
CASTPREGRTEAFF
TGTGCCAGCACCCCGCGGGAGGGTCGCACTGAAGCTTTCTTT
>few|TRBJ2-5|TRBV5-5|TRBD1
CASTLGDSYNTYQETQYF
TGTGCCAGCACCCTGGGGGACAGCTATAATACGTACCAAGAGACCCAGTACTTC
>.|TRBJ2-3|TRBV20-1|TRBD1
CSATKGSLGTGGADTQYF
TGCAGTGCCACAAAGGGATCACTAGGGACAGGGGGCGCAGATACGCAGTATTTT
>large|TRBJ2-2|TRBV19|.
CAIELAGELFF
TGTGCCATTGAACTCGCCGGGGAGCTGTTTTTT
>many|TRBJ1-5|TRBV6-5|.
CASSSPGGGQPQHF
TGTGCCAGCAGTTCCCCGGGGGGCGGTCAGCCCCAGCATTTT
>.|TRBJ2-5|TRBV6-5|TRBD2
CASSYASGGAGETQYF
TGTGCCAGCAGTTATGCTAGCGGGGGGGCCGGAGAGACCCAGTACTTC
>.|TRBJ2-2|TRBV5-6|.
CASSSSTGSETAGELFF
.
>many|TRBJ1-4|TRBV7-9|.
CASTMPGSFEKLFF
TGTGCCAGCACCATGCCCGGGTCGTTTGAAAAACTGTTTTTT
>.|TRBJ2-7|TRBV7-9|.
CASSSPAGYEQYF
TGTGCCAGCAGCTCCCCCGCGGGGTACGAGCAGTACTTC